This T cell receptor beta chain was sequenced for a study of T cells in Graves' hyperthyroidism and ophthalmopathy. This clonotype was observed at least ten times. Its antigen is unknown. From RNA transcripts, TCR beta CDR3 regions were amplified. A set of HTBI primers served as the primers for a first-round RT-PCR of the TCR CDR3. TCRdb passed the multiplex PCR reads through MiXCR, listing each CDR3 protein once. This table holds approximately 400,000 distinct CDR3 sequences, around 14% found once. Lactation, pregnancy, other autoimmune disease or uncontrolled infection excluded patients. Regarding the study as a whole: A median roughly six months before onset, the model predicted ophthalmopathy. The majority of expanded thyroid clonotypes above 0.001 also appeared in blood.

From germline, CDR1 is MNHEY and CDR2 SVGEGT. V shed 6 bases and J shed 1 base, with 7 bases lying between them. This CDR3 is built from 13 residues. The rearrangement joins TRBV6-2 or TRBV6-3 to TRBJ1-5; maybe TRBD1 (5 bases). The sequenced material came from blood. This TCR was recovered from a woman aged 55-75 years with Graves' hyperthyroidism. The CDR3 DNA reads as TGTGCCAGCAGACAGGACAGCAATCAGCCCCAGCATTTT. It codes for CASRQDSNQPQHF.